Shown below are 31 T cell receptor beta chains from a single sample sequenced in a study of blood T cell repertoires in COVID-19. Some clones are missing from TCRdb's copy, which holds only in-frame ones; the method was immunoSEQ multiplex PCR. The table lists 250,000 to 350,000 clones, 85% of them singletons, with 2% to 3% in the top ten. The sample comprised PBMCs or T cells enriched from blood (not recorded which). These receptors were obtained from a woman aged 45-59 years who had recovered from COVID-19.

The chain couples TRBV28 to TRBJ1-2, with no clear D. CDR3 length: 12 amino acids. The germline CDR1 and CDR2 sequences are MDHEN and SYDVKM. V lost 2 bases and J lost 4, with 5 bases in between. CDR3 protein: CASSLQSYGYTF. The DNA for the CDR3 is TGTGCCAGCAGTTTACAGTCCTATGGCTACACCTTC.

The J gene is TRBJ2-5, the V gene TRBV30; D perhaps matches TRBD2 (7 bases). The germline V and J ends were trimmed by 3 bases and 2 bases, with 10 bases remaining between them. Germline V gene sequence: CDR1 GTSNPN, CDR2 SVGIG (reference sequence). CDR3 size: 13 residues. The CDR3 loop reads CAWRGGGQETQYF. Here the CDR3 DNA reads TGTGCCTGGAGAGGGGGAGGGCAAGAGACCCAGTACTTC.

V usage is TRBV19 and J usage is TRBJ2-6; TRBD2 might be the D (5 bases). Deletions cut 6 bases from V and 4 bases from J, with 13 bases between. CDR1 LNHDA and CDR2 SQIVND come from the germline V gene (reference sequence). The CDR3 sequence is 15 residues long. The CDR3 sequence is CASRLERRGANVLTF. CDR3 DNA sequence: TGTGCCAGTAGACTCGAGCGGAGGGGGGCCAACGTCCTGACTTTC. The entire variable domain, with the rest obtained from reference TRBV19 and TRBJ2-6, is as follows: DGGITQSPKYLFRKEGQNVTLSCEQNLNHDAMYWYRQDPGQGLRLIYYSQIVNDFQKGDIAEGYSVSREKKESFPLTVTSAQKNPTAFYLCASRLERRGANVLTFGAGSRLTVL.

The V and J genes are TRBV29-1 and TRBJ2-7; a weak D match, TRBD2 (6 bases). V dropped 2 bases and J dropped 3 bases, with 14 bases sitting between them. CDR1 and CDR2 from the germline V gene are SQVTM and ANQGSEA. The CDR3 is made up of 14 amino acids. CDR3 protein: CSVELGGAIYEQYF. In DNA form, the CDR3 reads TGCAGCGTTGAATTGGGCGGGGCTATCTACGAGCAGTACTTC.

The CDR3 DNA sequence: TGCGCCAGCAGTGCAGCGGGAGCGGGTTACAATGAGCAGTTCTTC. It codes for CASSAAGAGYNEQFF. The rearrangement links TRBV4-1 to TRBJ2-1, with 8 nucleotides matching TRBD2. J was trimmed by 4 bases and V by 6 bases; bases with no gene match: 8. From germline, CDR1 is MGHRA and CDR2 YSYEKL. The CDR3 length is 15 residues.

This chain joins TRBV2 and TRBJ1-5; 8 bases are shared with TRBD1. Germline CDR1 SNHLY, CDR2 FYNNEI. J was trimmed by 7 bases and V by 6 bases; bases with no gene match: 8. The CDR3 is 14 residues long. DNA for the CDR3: TGTGCCAGCAGCCCTGGACAGGGCGGCCAGCCCCAGCATTTT. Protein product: CASSPGQGGQPQHF.

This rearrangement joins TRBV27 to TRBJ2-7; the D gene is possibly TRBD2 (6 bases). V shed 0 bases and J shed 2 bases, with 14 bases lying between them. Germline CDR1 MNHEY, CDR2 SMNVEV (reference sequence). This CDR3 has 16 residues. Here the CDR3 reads CASSLSFLGGTYEQYF. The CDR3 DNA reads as TGTGCCAGCAGTTTATCCTTCTTAGGCGGGACCTACGAGCAGTACTTC.

The CDR3 sequence: CSFRGSKTQYF. For the CDR3, the DNA is TGCAGCTTTAGGGGTTCGAAGACCCAGTACTTC. The chain has TRBV29-1 and TRBJ2-5; TRBD1 might be the D (5 bases). Trimming removed 8 bases from V and 6 bases from J, with 13 bases in between. The germline gives CDR1 SQVTM, CDR2 ANQGSEA. The CDR3 is 11 amino acids.

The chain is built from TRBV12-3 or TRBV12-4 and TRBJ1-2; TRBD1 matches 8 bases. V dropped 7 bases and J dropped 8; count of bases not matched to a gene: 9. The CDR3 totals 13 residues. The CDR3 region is CASTVDRVRGYTF. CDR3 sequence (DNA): TGTGCCAGCACCGTGGACAGGGTCAGGGGCTACACCTTC.

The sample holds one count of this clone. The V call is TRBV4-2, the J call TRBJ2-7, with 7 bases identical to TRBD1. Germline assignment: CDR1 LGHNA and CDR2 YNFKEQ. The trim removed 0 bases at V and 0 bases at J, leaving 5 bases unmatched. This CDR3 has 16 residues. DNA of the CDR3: TGTGCCAGCAGCCAAGACCGGACAGGCGTCTCCTACGAGCAGTACTTC. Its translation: CASSQDRTGVSYEQYF.

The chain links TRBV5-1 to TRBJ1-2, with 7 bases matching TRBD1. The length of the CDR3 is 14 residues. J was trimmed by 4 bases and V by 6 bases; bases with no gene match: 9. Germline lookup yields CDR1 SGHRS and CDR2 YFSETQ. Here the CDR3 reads CASTTGTAFYGYTF. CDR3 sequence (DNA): TGCGCCAGCACCACCGGGACAGCATTCTATGGCTACACCTTC.

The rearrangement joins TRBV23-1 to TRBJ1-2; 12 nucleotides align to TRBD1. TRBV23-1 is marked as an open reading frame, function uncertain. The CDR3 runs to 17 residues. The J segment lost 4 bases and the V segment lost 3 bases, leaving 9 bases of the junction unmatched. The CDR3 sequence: CASSHLGQGATGYGYTF. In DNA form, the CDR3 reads TGCGCCAGCAGTCACCTGGGACAGGGGGCGACGGGCTATGGCTACACCTTC.

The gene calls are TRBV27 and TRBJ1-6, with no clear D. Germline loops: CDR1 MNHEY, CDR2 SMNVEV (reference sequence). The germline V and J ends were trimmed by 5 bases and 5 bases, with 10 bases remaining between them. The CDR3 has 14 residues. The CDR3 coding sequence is TGTGCCAGCAGTCTCACAGTGGATAATTCACCCCTCCACTTT. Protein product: CASSLTVDNSPLHF.

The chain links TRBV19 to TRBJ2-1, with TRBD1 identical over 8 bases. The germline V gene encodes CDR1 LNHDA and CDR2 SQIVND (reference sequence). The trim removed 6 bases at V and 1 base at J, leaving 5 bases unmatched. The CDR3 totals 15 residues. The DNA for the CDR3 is TGTGCCAGTAGCACAACAGGGGGGTCCTACAATGAGCAGTTCTTC. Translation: CASSTTGGSYNEQFF.

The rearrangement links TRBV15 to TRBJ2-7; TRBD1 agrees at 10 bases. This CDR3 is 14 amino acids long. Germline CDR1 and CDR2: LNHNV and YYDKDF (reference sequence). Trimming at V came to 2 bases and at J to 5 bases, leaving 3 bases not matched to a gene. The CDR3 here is CATSRTGTGDEQYF. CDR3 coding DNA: TGTGCCACCAGCAGAACCGGGACAGGGGACGAGCAGTACTTC.

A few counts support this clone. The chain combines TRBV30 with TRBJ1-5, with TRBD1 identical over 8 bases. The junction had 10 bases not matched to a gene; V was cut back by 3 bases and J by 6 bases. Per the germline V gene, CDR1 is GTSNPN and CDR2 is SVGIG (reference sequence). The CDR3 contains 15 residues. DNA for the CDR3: TGTGCCTGGAGCGCGATCCAGGGGGCGAGTCAGCCCCAGCATTTT. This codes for CAWSAIQGASQPQHF.

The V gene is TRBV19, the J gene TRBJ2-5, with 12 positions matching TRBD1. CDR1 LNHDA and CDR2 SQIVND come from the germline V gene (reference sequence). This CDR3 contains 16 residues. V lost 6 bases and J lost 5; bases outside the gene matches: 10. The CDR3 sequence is CASRQPGQGAGETQYF. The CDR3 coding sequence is TGTGCCAGTAGACAACCGGGACAGGGGGCGGGGGAGACCCAGTACTTC.

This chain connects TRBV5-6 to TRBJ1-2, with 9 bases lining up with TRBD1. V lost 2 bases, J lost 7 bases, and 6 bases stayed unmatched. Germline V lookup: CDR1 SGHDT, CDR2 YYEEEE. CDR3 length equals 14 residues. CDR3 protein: CASSLWTGDVGYTF. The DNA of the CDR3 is TGTGCCAGCAGCTTATGGACAGGGGACGTTGGCTACACCTTC.

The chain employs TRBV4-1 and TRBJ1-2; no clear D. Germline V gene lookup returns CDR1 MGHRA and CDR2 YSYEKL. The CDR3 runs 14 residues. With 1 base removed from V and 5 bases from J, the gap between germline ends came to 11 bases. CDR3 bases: TGCGCCAGCAGCCAAGCCGCCGCGGGGTATGGCTACACCTTC. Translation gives CASSQAAAGYGYTF.

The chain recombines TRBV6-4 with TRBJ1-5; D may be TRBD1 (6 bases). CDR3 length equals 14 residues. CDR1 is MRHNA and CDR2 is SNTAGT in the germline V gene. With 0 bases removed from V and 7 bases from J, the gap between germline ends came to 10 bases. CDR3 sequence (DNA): TGTGCCAGCAGTGACTCCCCAGGGGACCAGCCCCAGCATTTT. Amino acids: CASSDSPGDQPQHF.

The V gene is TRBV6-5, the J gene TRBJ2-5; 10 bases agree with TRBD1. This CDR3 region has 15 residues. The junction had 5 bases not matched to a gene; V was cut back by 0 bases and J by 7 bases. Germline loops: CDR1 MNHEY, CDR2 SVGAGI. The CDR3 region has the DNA TGTGCCAGCAGTTACTCGGGACAGGGGTGGTGGACCCAGTACTTC. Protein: CASSYSGQGWWTQYF.

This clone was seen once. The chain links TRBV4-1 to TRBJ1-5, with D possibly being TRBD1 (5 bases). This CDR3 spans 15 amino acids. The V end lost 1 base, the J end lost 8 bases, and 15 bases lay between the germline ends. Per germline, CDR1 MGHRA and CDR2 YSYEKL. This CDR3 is CASSQVQGEEEPQHF. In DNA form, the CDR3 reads TGCGCCAGCAGCCAAGTACAAGGGGAAGAGGAGCCCCAGCATTTT.

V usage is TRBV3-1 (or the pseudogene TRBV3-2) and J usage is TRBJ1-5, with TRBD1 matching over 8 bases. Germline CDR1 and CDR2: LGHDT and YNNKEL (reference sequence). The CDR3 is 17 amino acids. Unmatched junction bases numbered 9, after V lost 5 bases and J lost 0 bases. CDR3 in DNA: TGTGCCAGCAGCTACAATAGGACAGGGTTTAGCAATCAGCCCCAGCATTTT. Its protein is CASSYNRTGFSNQPQHF.

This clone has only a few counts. CDR3 nucleotides: TGTGCCAGTAGTCGGGGACAGTTAAATGAAAAACTGTTTTTT. This codes for CASSRGQLNEKLFF. The chain carries TRBV19 and TRBJ1-4; 7 bases fit TRBD1. CDR3 length equals 14 residues. Germline CDR1 and CDR2: LNHDA and SQIVND (reference sequence). V gave up 5 bases and J gave up 5 bases; unmatched junction bases: 5.

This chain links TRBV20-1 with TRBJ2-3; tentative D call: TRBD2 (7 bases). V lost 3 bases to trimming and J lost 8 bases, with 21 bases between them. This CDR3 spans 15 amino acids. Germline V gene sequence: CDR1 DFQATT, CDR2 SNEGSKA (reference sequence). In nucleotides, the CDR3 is TGCAGTGCTAGTGGGCGCGGGGGCTTCTATGGTACGCAGTATTTT. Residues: CSASGRGGFYGTQYF.

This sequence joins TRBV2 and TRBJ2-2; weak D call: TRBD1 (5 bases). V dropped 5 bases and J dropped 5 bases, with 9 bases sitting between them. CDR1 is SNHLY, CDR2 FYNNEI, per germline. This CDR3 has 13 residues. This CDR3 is CASSTDRTGELFF. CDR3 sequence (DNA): TGTGCCAGCAGTACCGACAGAACCGGGGAGCTGTTTTTT.

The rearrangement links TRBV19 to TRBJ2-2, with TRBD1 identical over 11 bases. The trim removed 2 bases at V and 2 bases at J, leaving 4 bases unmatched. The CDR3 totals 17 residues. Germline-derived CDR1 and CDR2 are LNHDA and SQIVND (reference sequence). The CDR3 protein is CASSIWGTGGNTGELFF. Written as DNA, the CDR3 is TGTGCCAGTAGTATATGGGGGACAGGGGGTAACACCGGGGAGCTGTTTTTT. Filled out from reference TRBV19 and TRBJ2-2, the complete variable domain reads DGGITQSPKYLFRKEGQNVTLSCEQNLNHDAMYWYRQDPGQGLRLIYYSQIVNDFQKGDIAEGYSVSREKKESFPLTVTSAQKNPTAFYLCASSIWGTGGNTGELFFGEGSRLTVL.

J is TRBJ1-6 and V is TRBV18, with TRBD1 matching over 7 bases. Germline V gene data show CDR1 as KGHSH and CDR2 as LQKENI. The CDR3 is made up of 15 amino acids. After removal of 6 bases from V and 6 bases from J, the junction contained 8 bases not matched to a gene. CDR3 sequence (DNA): TGTGCCAGCTCCCAGGGGGACACCGCTAATTCACCCCTCCACTTT. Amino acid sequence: CASSQGDTANSPLHF.

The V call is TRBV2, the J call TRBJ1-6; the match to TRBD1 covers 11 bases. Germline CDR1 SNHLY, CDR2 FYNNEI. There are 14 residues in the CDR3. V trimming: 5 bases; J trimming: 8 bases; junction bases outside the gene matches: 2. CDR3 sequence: CASSRDRGYSPLHF. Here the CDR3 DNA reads TGTGCCAGCAGTCGGGACAGGGGGTATTCACCCCTCCACTTT.

In DNA form, the CDR3 reads TGTGCCAGCTCACCATCCCCCGGACAGGGTCGACTCACCGGGGAGCTGTTTTTT. Translating gives CASSPSPGQGRLTGELFF. J is TRBJ2-2 and V is TRBV18, with 8 bases identical to TRBD1. V was clipped by 2 bases and J by 4 bases; unmatched bases: 12. This CDR3 is 18 amino acids long. CDR1 KGHSH and CDR2 LQKENI come from the germline V gene.

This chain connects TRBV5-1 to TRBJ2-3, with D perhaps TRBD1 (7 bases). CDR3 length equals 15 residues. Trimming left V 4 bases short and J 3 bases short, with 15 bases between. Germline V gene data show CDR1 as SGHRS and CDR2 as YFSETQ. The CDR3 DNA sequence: TGCGCCAGCAGCGGCGGGGACAGTCGAACAGATACGCAGTATTTT. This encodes CASSGGDSRTDTQYF.